This T cell receptor (beta chain) was documented in a study of cytomegalovirus exposure and HLA in healthy donors. Study summary: Around 78 million unique TCRs, all from HLA-typed donors, were included in an early release of the data.

The PCR contained 60 Vbeta and 13 Jbeta primers. The repertoire was sequenced with immunoSEQ multiplex PCR; TCRdb's copy has only in-frame clones and lacks some. The table records approximately 120,000 clones, approximately 82% of them present only once. Germline CDR1 reads MNHEY; CDR2 reads SVGAGI. The CDR3 loop spans 13 amino acids. V was cut by 9 bases and J by 6 bases, with 18 bases left in between. This clonotype was sampled from a man between 18 and 29 years old in good health and CMV-seropositive. Input material: PBMCs. The V gene is TRBV6-5, the J gene TRBJ2-7, with D perhaps matching TRBD1 (7 bases). The CDR3 loop reads CASRSGGIGEQYF. DNA for the CDR3: TGTGCCAGTAGATCAGGGGGGATAGGCGAGCAGTACTTC.